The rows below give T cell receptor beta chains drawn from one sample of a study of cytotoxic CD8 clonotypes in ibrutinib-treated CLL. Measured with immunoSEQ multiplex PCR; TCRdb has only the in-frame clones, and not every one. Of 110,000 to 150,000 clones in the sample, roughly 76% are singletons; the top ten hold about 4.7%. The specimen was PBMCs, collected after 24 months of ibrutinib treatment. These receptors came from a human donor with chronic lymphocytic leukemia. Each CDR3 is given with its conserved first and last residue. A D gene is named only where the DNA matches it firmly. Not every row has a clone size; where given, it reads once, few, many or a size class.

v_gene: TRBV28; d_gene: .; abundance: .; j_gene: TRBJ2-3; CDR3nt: TGTGCCAGCAGTTGGACGCCCGGGGGTACGCAGTATTTT; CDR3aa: CASSWTPGGTQYF
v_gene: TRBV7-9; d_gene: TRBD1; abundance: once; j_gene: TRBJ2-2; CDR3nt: TGTGCCAGCAGCCAACAGGGGACCGGGGAGCTGTTTTTT; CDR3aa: CASSQQGTGELFF
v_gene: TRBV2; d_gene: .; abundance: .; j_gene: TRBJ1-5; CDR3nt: TGTGCCAGCAGCCTGGTCGGGCAGCCCCAGCATTTT; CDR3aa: CASSLVGQPQHF
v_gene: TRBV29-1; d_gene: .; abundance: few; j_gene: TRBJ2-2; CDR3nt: TGCAGCACCACGGGGGTCGCGAACACCGGGGAGCTGTTTTTT; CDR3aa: CSTTGVANTGELFF
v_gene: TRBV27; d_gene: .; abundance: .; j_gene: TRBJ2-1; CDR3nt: TGTGCCAGCAGTTTAGTAGGGAACAATGAGCAGTTCTTC; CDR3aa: CASSLVGNNEQFF
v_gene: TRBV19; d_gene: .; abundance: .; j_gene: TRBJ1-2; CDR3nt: TGTGCCAGTAGTCCCCGGCGGGCTGCAGGCTACACCTTC; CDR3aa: CASSPRRAAGYTF
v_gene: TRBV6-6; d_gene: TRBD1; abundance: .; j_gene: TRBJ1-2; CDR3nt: TGTGCCAGCAGCCCTACAGGGGAGGATGGCTACACCTTC; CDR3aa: CASSPTGEDGYTF
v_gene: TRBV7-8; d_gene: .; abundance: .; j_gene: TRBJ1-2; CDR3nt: TGTGCCAGCAGCTTATCGGGCAGGGAGCACACCTTC; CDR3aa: CASSLSGREHTF
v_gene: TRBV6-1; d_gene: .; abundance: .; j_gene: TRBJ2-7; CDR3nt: TGTGCCAGCAGGCCGCCAGAATACTACGAGCAGTACTTC; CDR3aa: CASRPPEYYEQYF
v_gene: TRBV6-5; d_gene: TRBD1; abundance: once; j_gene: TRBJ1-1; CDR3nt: TGTGCCAGCAGTTTGAGGCAGGGGGTCGCAGCTTTCTTT; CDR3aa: CASSLRQGVAAFF
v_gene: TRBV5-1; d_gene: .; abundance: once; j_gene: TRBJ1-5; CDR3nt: TGCGCCAGCAGCCCCGGTGTTTTGGCCGGACAGCCCCAGCATTTT; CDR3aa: CASSPGVLAGQPQHF
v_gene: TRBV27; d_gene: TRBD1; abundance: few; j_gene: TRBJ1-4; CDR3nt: TGTGCCAGCAGTCCCGACAGGGCTCGTTATGAAAAACTGTTTTTT; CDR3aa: CASSPDRARYEKLFF
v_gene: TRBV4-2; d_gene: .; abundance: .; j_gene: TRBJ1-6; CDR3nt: TGTGCCAGCAGCCACCCCCTCGGTGGGGGGAGTGGCGCTTGGTCACCCCTCCACTTT; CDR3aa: CASSHPLGGGSGAWSPLHF
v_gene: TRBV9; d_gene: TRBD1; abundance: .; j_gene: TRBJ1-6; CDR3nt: TGTGCCAGCAGCCCGAGGACAGGGGTAGGGAATTCACCCCTCCACTTT; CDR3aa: CASSPRTGVGNSPLHF
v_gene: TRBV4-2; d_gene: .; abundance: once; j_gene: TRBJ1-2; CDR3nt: TGTGCCAGCAGCCACCCCCCGGGGCCAGGGTCGGGCTATGGCTACACCTTC; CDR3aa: CASSHPPGPGSGYGYTF
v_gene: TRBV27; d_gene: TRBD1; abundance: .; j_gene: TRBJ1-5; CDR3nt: TGTGCCAGCAGCCGGGGACAGGGAAAGTGGGGGCCCCAGCATTTT; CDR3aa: CASSRGQGKWGPQHF
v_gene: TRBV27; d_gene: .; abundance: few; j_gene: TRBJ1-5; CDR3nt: TGTGCCAGCAATCCCGCGGGCGGGCAGCCCCAGCATTTT; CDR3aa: CASNPAGGQPQHF
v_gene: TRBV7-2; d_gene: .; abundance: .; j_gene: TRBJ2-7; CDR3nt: TGTGCCAGCAGCTCGGTGGCCGTGCAGTACTTC; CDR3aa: CASSSVAVQYF
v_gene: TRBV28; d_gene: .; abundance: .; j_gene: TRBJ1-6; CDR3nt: TGTGCCAGCACCCTCGGGGGGCCGGGCTCACCCCTCCACTTT; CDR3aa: CASTLGGPGSPLHF
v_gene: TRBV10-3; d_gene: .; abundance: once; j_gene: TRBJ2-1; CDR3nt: TGTGCCATCAGTCGGCTGTCTGGCAGCAATGAGCAGTTCTTC; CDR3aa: CAISRLSGSNEQFF
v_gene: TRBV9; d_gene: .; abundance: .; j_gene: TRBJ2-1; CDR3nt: TGTGCCAGCAGCGGTGGGGGCTTGAGCTCCTACAATGAGCAGTTCTTC; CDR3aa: CASSGGGLSSYNEQFF
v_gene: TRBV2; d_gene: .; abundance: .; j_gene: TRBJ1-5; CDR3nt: TGTGCCAGCGGGCCAGCGTCGGGCGGTCAGCCCCAGCATTTT; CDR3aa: CASGPASGGQPQHF
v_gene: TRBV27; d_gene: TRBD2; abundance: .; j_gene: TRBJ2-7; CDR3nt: TGTGCCAGCAGCCGTAGGACTAGCGGGAGTCAGTACGAGCAGTACTTC; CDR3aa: CASSRRTSGSQYEQYF
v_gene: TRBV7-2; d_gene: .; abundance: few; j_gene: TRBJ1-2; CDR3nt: TGTGCCAGCAGCGCACGGGGCGCGCGGGGCTACACCTTC; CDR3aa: CASSARGARGYTF
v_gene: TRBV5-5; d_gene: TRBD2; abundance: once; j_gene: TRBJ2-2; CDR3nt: TGTGCCAGCAGCTTCCGGACTAGCACGGACGCGAACACCGGGGAGCTGTTTTTT; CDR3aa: CASSFRTSTDANTGELFF
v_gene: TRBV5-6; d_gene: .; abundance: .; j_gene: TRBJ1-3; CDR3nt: TGTGCCAGCAGCGTTTACAGGGACCTCCACGGGGGCACCATATATTTT; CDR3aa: CASSVYRDLHGGTIYF
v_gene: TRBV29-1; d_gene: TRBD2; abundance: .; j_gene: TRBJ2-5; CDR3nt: TGCAGCGTCCCCCCGGGGGGCCAAGAGACCCAGTACTTC; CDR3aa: CSVPPGGQETQYF
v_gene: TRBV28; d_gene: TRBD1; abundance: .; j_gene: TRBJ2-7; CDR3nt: TGTGCCAGCAGCCCACAGGGGCGATACGAGCAGTACTTC; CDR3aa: CASSPQGRYEQYF
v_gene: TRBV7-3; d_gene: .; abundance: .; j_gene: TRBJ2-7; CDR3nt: TGTGCCAGCAGCTTAACGATAAGGGGGGAGCAGTACTTC; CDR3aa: CASSLTIRGEQYF
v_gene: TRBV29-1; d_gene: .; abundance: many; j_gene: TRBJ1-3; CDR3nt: TGCAGCGTTGGGGGGGCAGGGCTCGGAAACACCATATATTTT; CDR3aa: CSVGGAGLGNTIYF
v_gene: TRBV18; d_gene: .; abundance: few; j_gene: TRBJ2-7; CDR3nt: TGTGCCAGCTCACCAATGCAGGAAAGGTCTCCCTACGAGCAGTACTTC; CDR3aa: CASSPMQERSPYEQYF
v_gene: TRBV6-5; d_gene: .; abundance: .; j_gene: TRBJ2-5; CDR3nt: TGTGCCAGCACTACCCCACAGACCCGAGAGACCCAGTACTTC; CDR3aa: CASTTPQTRETQYF
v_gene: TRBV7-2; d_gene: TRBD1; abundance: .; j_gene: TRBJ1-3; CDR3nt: TGTGCCAGCAGCTTATGGGCAGGGGGCGGTGGAAACACCATATATTTT; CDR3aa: CASSLWAGGGGNTIYF
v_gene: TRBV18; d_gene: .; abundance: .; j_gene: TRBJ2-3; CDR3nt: TGTGCCAGCTCACCAAGATCCCAGAGCACAGATACGCAGTATTTT; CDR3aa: CASSPRSQSTDTQYF
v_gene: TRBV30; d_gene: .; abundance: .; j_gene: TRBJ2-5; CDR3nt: TGTGCCTGCACGAGGGGGGGGGAAGAGACCCAGTACTTC; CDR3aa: CACTRGGEETQYF
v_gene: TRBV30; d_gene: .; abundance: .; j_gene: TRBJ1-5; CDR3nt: TGTGCCTGGAGTGTAAGGGAAAATCAGCCCCAGCATTTT; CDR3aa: CAWSVRENQPQHF
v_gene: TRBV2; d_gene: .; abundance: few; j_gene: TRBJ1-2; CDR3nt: TGTGCCAGCAATGCAGGGAAGGGCTACACCTTC; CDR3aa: CASNAGKGYTF
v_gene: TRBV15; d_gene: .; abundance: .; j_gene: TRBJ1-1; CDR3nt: TGTGCCACCAGCAGAGGACGGGGCTGGGGCACTGAAGCTTTCTTT; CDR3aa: CATSRGRGWGTEAFF
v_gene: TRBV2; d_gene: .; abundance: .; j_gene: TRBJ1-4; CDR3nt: TGTGCCAGCAGTGAGGGGTTGGGGAAACTGTTTTTT; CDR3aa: CASSEGLGKLFF
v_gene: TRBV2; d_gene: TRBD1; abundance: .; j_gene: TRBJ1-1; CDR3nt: TGTGCCAGCCGGACAGGATCAAAGTCTGAAGCTTTCTTT; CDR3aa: CASRTGSKSEAFF
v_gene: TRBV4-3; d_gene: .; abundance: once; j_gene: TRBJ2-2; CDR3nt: TGCGCCAGCAGCCACCTCCAGGGGCAGAACACCGGGGAGCTGTTTTTT; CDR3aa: CASSHLQGQNTGELFF
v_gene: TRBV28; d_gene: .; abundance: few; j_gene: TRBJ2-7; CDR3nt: TGTGCCAGCAGTTTGGGGGGAACGTTCTACGAGCAGTACTTC; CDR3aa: CASSLGGTFYEQYF
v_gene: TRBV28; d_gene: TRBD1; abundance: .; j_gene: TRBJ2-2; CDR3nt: TGTGCCAGCAGTATAACGGACAGGGTTGGGACCGGGGAGCTGTTTTTT; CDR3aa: CASSITDRVGTGELFF
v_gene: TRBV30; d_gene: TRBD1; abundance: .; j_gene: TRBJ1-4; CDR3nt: TGTGCCTGGAGTGCTGGGACAGTAACTAATGAAAAACTGTTTTTT; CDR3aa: CAWSAGTVTNEKLFF
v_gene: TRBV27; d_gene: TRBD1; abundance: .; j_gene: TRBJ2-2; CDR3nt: TGTGCCAGCAGTTTAGTACCCCAGGGGGCAGCCGGGGAGCTGTTTTTT; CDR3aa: CASSLVPQGAAGELFF
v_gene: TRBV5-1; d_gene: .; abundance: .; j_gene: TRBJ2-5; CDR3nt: TGCGCCAGCAGCGAAGGGGTTGTTGGGCTCGTCACCCAGTACTTC; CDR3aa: CASSEGVVGLVTQYF
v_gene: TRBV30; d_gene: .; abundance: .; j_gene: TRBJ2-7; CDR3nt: TGTGCCTGGAGTAGAGGTTGGCTTACCTACGAGCAGTACTTC; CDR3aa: CAWSRGWLTYEQYF
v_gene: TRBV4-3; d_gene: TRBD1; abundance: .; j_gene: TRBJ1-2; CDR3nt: TGCGCCAGCAGCCAAGACCCCGCCGGACAGGGGCACTATGGCTACACCTTC; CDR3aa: CASSQDPAGQGHYGYTF
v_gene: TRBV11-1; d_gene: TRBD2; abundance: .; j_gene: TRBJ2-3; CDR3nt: TGTGCCAGCAGCTTAGGGCGCGGGGGGGCCCGGTGGGATACGCAGTATTTT; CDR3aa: CASSLGRGGARWDTQYF
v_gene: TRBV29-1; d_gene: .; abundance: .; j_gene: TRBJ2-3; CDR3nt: TGCAGCGTTGAAGACCCGACTTTCCCCACAGATACGCAGTATTTT; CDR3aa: CSVEDPTFPTDTQYF
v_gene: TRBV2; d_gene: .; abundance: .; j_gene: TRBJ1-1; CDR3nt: TGTGCCAGCCGGGGTGGGGGGTCCCCAAGGCTTGGAGCTTTCTTT; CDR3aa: CASRGGGSPRLGAFF
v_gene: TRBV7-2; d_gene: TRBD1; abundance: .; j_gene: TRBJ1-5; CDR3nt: TGTGCCAGCAGCCTCTCCGGGACAGGGCGCCAGCCCCAGCATTTT; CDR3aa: CASSLSGTGRQPQHF
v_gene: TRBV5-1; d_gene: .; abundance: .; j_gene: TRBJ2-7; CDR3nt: TGCGCCAGCGCGATCCAGGCTAGCTCCTACGAGCAGTACTTC; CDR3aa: CASAIQASSYEQYF
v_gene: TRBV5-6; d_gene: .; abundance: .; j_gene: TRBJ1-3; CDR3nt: TGTGCCAGCAGCTTGGGACCATACTCTGGAAACACCATATATTTT; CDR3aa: CASSLGPYSGNTIYF